This entry lists 8 T cell receptor beta chains sequenced from one sample in a study of shared clonotypes between healthy human individuals. Terminally differentiated effector memory CD45RA+ cells were excluded by CCR7 positive selection of CD45RO-negative cells. The data were produced by immunoSEQ multiplex PCR, yet TCRdb's version contains in-frame clones alone and is incomplete. The table lists a few hundred thousand clones, less than 97% of them singletons. Sequencing was done on a sample of naive CD8+ T cells sorted from blood. These TCRs come from a woman between 25 and 40 years old in good health.

The chain couples TRBV11-2 to TRBJ1-1; D not certain. V was pared by 1 base and J by 7 bases, with 10 bases between. CDR1 and CDR2 from the germline V gene are SGHAT and FQNNGV. The CDR3 has 13 residues. The DNA for the CDR3 is TGTGCCAGCAGCTTAGGTCGGGTCTTTGAAGCTTTCTTT. It codes for CASSLGRVFEAFF.

The chain employs TRBV13 and TRBJ1-1; D is uncertain. The V end lost 4 bases, the J end lost 1 base, and 16 bases lay between the germline ends. CDR3 size: 16 residues. Germline V CDR1 and CDR2: PRHDT, FYEKMQ (reference sequence). This CDR3 reads CASSSGSESKNTEAFF. Written as DNA, the CDR3 is TGTGCCAGCAGCTCGGGGTCCGAATCTAAGAACACTGAAGCTTTCTTT.

Comment on this clone: Other DNA variants within this sample encode the same CDR3. The chain links TRBV11-2 to TRBJ1-1; the D is unclear. Trimming shortened V by 1 base and J by 4 bases, and 4 bases separated the two germline ends. This CDR3 is built from 12 residues. In germline, CDR1 is SGHAT, CDR2 FQNNGV. CDR3 amino acids: CASSLVGTEAFF. CDR3 coding DNA: TGTGCCAGCAGCTTAGTAGGCACTGAAGCTTTCTTT.

The V and J genes are TRBV6-6 and TRBJ1-1; D is possibly TRBD1 (5 bases). V was clipped by 0 bases and J by 6 bases, with 14 bases between them. Germline CDR1 reads MNHNY; CDR2 reads SVGAGI (reference sequence). The CDR3 runs to 15 residues. CDR3 in DNA: TGTGCCAGCAGTTACTCGTCCAGGGTATGGGCTGAAGCTTTCTTT. Translating it yields CASSYSSRVWAEAFF.

V gene TRBV30 combines with J gene TRBJ2-5; 7 bases are a match to TRBD2. The J call may not be correct, given that the DNA end is closer to TRBJ2-7. This CDR3 comprises 14 residues. Per the germline V gene, CDR1 is GTSNPN and CDR2 is SVGIG (reference sequence). CDR3 DNA: TGTGCCTGGGCGGTCGGGGGGAGCTCCTACGAGCAGTACTTC. This codes for CAWAVGGSSYEQYF.

The V call is TRBV28, the J call TRBJ2-7, with TRBD2 matching 11 bases. CDR1 and CDR2 (germline): MDHEN, SYDVKM. CDR3 length: 16 amino acids. The junction had 13 bases not matched to a gene; V was cut back by 8 bases and J by 4 bases. The CDR3 coding sequence is TGTGCCAGCGATCCCTATACGACTAGCGGGAAATACGAGCAGTACTTC. It yields the protein CASDPYTTSGKYEQYF.

The chain carries TRBV7-9 and TRBJ2-5, with TRBD2 matching 9 bases. This CDR3 has 18 residues. After removal of 4 bases from V and 1 base from J, the junction contained 13 bases not matched to a gene. CDR1 is SEHNR, CDR2 FQNEAQ, per germline (reference sequence). In DNA, the CDR3 is TGTGCCAGCAGCTCAAATCGGGCGACTAGCGGTGGCCAAGAGACCCAGTACTTC. It translates to CASSSNRATSGGQETQYF.

This chain connects TRBV10-3 to TRBJ1-2, with 10 bases lining up with TRBD1. V was clipped by 11 bases and J by 3 bases; unmatched bases: 6. This CDR3 contains 13 residues. Germline V gene sequence: CDR1 ENHRY, CDR2 SYGVKD. The CDR3 reads CAAGGTGDYGYTF. The CDR3 DNA is TGTGCCGCCGGAGGGACAGGGGACTATGGCTACACCTTC.